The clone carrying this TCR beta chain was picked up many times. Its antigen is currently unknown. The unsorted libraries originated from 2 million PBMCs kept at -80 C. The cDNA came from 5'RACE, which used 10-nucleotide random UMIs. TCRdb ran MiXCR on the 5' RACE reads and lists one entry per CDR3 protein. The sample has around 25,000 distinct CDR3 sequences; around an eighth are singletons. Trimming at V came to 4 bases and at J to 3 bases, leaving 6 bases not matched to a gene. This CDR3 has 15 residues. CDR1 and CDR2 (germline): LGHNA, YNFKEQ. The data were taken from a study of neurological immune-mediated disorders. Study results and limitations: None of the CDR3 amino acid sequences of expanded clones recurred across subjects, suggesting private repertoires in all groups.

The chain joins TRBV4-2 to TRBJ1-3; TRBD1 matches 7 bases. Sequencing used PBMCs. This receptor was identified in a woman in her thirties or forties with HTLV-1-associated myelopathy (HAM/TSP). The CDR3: CASSLDTGVGNTIYF. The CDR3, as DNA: TGTGCCAGCAGCCTCGATACAGGGGTTGGAAACACCATATATTTT.